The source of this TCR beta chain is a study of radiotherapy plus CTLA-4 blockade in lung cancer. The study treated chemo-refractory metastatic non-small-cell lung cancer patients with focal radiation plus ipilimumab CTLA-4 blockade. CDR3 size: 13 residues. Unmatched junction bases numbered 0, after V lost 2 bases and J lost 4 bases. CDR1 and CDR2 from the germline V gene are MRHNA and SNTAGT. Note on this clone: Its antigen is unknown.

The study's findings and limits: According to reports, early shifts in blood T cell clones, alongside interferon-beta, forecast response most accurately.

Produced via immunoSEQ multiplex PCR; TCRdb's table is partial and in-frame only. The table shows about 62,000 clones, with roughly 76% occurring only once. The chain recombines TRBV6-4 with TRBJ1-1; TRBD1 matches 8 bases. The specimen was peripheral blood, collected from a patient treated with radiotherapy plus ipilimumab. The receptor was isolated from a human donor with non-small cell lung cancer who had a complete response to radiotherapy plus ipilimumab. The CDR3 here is CASSDGQGTEAFF. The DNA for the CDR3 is TGTGCCAGCAGTGACGGACAGGGCACTGAAGCTTTCTTT.